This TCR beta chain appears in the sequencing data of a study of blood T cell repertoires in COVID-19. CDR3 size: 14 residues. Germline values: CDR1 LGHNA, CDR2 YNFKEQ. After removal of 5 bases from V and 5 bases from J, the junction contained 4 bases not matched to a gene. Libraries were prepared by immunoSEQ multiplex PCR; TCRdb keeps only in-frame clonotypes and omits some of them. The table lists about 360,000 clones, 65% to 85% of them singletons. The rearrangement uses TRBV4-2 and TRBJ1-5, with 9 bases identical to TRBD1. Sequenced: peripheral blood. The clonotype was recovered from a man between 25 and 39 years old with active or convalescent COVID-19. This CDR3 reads CASSEDRGDQPQHF. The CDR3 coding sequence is TGTGCCAGCAGCGAGGACAGGGGTGATCAGCCCCAGCATTTT.